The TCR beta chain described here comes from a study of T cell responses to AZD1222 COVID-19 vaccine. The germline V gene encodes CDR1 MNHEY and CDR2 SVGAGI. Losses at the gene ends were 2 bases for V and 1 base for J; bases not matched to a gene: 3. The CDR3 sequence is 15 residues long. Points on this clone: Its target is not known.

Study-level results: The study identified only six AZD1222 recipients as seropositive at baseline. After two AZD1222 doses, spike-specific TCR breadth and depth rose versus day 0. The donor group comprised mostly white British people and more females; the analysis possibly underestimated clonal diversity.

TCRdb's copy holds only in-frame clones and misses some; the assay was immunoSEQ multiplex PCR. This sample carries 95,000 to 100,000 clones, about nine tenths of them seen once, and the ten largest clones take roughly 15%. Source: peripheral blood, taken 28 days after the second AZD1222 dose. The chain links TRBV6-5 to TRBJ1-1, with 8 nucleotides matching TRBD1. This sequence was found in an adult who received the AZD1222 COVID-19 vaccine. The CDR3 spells CASSYGQGWNTEAFF. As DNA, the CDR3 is TGTGCCAGCAGTTACGGACAGGGATGGAACACTGAAGCTTTCTTT.